The clone carrying this T cell receptor beta chain was seen a few times. Its target is unknown. The record originates from a study of OX40 agonist ivuxolimab in advanced cancers. Turning to the study itself: The group had a mean age of 60 years, ranged from about 23 to 85, and was roughly 80% male.

The study, taken as a whole, reports: Partial responders dosed at 0.1-3.0 mg/kg displayed clonal expansion ranking among the lowest. At 0.1 to 3.0 mg/kg, clonal expansion of CD4+ and CD8+ blood T cells had occurred by week 6.

TCRdb's table, derived via immunoSEQ multiplex PCR, lists solely in-frame clones and lacks some. The profile shows tens of thousands of clones, more than 70% of them singletons. This CDR3 has 18 amino acids. Germline CDR1 MDHEN, CDR2 SYDVKM. Trimming pared 1 base from V and 2 bases from J, leaving 18 bases between. The V gene is TRBV28, the J gene TRBJ2-1; maybe TRBD1 (6 bases). Here the sequenced sample was CD4+ or CD8+ T cells sorted from blood, taken in a trial of the OX40 agonist ivuxolimab. The source is an adult with an advanced solid tumor such as melanoma, head and neck, liver or kidney cancer. This CDR3 is CASSLLGPDSATYNEQFF. Written as DNA, the CDR3 is TGTGCCAGCAGTTTATTGGGCCCGGACAGTGCGACCTACAATGAGCAGTTCTTC.